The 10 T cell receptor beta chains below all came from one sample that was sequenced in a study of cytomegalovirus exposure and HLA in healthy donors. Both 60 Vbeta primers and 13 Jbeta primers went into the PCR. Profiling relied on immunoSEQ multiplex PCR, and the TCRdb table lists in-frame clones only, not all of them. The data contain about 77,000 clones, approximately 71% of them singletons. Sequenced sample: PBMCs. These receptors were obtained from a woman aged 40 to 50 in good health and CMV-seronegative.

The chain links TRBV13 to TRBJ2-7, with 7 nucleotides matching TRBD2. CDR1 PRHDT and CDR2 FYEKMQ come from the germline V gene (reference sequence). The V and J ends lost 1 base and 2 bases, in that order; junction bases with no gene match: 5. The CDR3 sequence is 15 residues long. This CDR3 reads CASSLVGRSTYEQYF. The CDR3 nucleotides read TGTGCCAGCAGCTTAGTCGGGAGGTCGACCTACGAGCAGTACTTC.

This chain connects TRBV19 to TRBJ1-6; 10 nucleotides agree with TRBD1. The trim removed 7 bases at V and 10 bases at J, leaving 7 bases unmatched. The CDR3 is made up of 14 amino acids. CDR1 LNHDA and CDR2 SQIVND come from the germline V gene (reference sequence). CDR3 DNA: TGTGCCAGTAATTCGGGACAGGGGATATCACCCCTCCACTTT. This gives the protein CASNSGQGISPLHF.

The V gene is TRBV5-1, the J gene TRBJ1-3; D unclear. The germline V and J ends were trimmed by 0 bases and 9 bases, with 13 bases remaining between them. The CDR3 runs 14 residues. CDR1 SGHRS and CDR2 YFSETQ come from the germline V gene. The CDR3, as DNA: TGCGCCAGCAGCTTGGGGCCGTGGGAGAGCACCATATATTTT. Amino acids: CASSLGPWESTIYF.

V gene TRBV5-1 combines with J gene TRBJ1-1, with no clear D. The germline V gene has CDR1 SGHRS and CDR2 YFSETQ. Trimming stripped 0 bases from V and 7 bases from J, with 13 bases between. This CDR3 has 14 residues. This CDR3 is CASSLGGREGEAFF. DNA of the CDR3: TGCGCCAGCAGCTTGGGCGGGAGAGAGGGTGAAGCTTTCTTT.

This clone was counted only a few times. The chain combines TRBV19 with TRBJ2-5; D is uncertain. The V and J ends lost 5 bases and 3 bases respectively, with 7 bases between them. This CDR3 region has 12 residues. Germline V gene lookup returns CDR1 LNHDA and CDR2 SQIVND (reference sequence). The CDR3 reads CASSVAEETQYF. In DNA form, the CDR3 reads TGTGCCAGTAGTGTGGCCGAAGAGACCCAGTACTTC.

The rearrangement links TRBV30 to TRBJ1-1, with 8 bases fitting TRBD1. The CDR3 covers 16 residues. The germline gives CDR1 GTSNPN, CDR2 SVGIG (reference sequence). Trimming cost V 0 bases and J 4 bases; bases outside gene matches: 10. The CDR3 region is CAWSVPRTGLITEAFF. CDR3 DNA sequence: TGTGCCTGGAGTGTTCCCCGGACAGGGCTAATCACTGAAGCTTTCTTT. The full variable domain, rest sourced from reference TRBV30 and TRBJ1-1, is SQTIHQWPATLVQPVGSPLSLECTVEGTSNPNLYWYRQAAGRGLQLLFYSVGIGQISSEVPQNLSASRPQDRQFILSSKKLLLSDSGFYLCAWSVPRTGLITEAFFGQGTRLTVV.

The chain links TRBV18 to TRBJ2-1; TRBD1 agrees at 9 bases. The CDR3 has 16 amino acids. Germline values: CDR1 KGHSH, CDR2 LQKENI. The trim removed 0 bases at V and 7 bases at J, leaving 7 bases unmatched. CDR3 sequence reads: CASSPPGQGRLNEQFF. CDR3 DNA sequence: TGTGCCAGCTCACCACCGGGACAGGGCCGGTTGAATGAGCAGTTCTTC. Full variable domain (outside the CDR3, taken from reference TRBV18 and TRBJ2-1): NAGVMQNPRHLVRRRGQEARLRCSPMKGHSHVYWYRQLPEEGLKFMVYLQKENIIDESGMPKERFSAEFPKEGPSILRIQQVVRGDSAAYFCASSPPGQGRLNEQFFGPGTRLTVL.

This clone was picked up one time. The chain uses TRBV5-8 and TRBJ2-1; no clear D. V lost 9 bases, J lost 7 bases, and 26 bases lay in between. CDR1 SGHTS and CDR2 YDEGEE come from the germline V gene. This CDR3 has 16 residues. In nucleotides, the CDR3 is TGTGCCACCCAGCTTGGAAGGTCAGGTTTTATGAATGAGCAGTTCTTC. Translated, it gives CATQLGRSGFMNEQFF.

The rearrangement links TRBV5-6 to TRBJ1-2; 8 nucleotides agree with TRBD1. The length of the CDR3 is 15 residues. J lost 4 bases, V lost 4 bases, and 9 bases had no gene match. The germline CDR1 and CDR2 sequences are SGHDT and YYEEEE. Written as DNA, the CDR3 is TGTGCCAGCAGCGGCCCGGGACAGGTACTCTATGGCTACACCTTC. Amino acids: CASSGPGQVLYGYTF.

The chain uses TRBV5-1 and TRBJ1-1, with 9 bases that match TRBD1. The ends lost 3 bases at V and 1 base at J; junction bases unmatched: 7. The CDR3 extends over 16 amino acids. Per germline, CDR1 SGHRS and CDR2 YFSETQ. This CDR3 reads CASSSRTGAGNTEAFF. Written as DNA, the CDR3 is TGCGCCAGCAGCTCCCGGACAGGGGCGGGGAACACTGAAGCTTTCTTT.